A single sample gave rise to the 10 T cell receptor beta chains below, sequenced in a study of blood T cell repertoires in COVID-19. The repertoire was sequenced with immunoSEQ multiplex PCR; TCRdb's copy has only in-frame clones and lacks some. The top ten hold roughly 10% of the sample, which has around 60,000 clones, 83% seen once. Sequenced input: peripheral blood. The receptors here all came from a man over 45 with COVID-19, enrolled during active disease.

The gene calls are TRBV4-1 and TRBJ2-2; D might be TRBD2 (5 bases). The CDR3 extends over 13 amino acids. The germline CDR1 and CDR2 sequences are MGHRA and YSYEKL. The V end was cut by 3 bases, the J end by 8 bases, with 10 bases between. The DNA of the CDR3 is TGCGCCAGCAGCCAGATGAGAGGGGGGGAGCTGTTTTTT. Its protein product is CASSQMRGGELFF.

V is TRBV18 and J is TRBJ2-7; D unclear. The CDR3 extends over 13 amino acids. V was shortened by 2 bases and J by 3 bases, with 8 bases between the two germline ends. Germline assignment: CDR1 KGHSH and CDR2 LQKENI. The CDR3 spells CASSPRLVYEQYF. The CDR3, as DNA: TGTGCCAGCTCACCAAGGCTAGTCTACGAGCAGTACTTC.

This rearrangement joins TRBV29-1 to TRBJ2-5, with a possible D match to TRBD2 (5 bases). V shed 5 bases and J shed 2 bases, with 12 bases lying between them. CDR1 and CDR2 (germline): SQVTM, ANQGSEA. The CDR3 is made up of 13 amino acids. DNA for the CDR3: TGCAGCGTTCGTAAGAGCGGACAAGAGACCCAGTACTTC. Residues: CSVRKSGQETQYF.

V and J are TRBV20-1 and TRBJ1-5, with 7 positions matching TRBD1. The CDR3 length is 14 residues. Germline lookup yields CDR1 DFQATT and CDR2 SNEGSKA (reference sequence). Losses at the gene ends were 5 bases for V and 7 bases for J; bases not matched to a gene: 11. CDR3: CSARDHRGGQPQHF. The DNA of the CDR3 is TGCAGTGCTCGTGACCACAGGGGAGGCCAGCCCCAGCATTTT.

This chain joins TRBV2 and TRBJ2-3; TRBD2 matches at 12 bases. The V segment lost 6 bases and the J segment 3 bases; nucleotides outside the gene matches: 4. The CDR3 runs 15 residues. Germline CDR1 reads SNHLY; CDR2 reads FYNNEI. CDR3 sequence reads: CASRETSGRTDTQYF. DNA for the CDR3: TGTGCCAGCAGGGAGACTAGCGGGAGAACAGATACGCAGTATTTT.

The gene calls are TRBV4-1 and TRBJ1-1, with D perhaps matching TRBD1 (5 bases). Trimming left V 1 base short and J 1 base short, with 13 bases between. Germline lookup yields CDR1 MGHRA and CDR2 YSYEKL. The CDR3 loop spans 16 amino acids. CDR3 region: CASSQGEGVPNTEAFF. DNA for the CDR3: TGCGCCAGCAGCCAAGGCGAAGGGGTCCCGAACACTGAAGCTTTCTTT.

The J gene is TRBJ1-3, the V gene TRBV18, with TRBD1 as a possible D gene (6 bases). The germline gives CDR1 KGHSH, CDR2 LQKENI. Between the trimmed V and J ends, which lost 3 bases and 0 bases, there was a span of 18 bases. The CDR3 extends over 18 amino acids. CDR3: CASSPTDSPFHSGNTIYF. The CDR3 coding sequence is TGTGCCAGCTCACCGACGGACAGTCCCTTTCACTCTGGAAACACCATATATTTT.

The V and J genes are TRBV9 and TRBJ1-5; D might be TRBD1 (5 bases). Germline CDR1 and CDR2: SGDLS and YYNGEE. This CDR3 comprises 14 residues. V was clipped by 10 bases and J by 5 bases, with 19 bases between them. The CDR3 bases are TGTGCCTCGGGGGAGGAGAATGGGGATCAGCCCCAGCATTTT. Its protein product is CASGEENGDQPQHF.

This clone appeared a single time. The rearrangement links TRBV7-2 to TRBJ2-1; weak D call: TRBD2 (6 bases). CDR1 and CDR2 (germline): SGHTA, FQGNSA. The CDR3 has 15 amino acids. With 1 base removed from V and 6 bases from J, the gap between germline ends came to 13 bases. The CDR3 region has the DNA TGTGCCAGCAGCTTAGATGGCGGGGCGGGCAATGAGCAGTTCTTC. Amino acids: CASSLDGGAGNEQFF.

The chain has TRBV19 and TRBJ2-7; 9 positions match TRBD1. Germline CDR1 LNHDA, CDR2 SQIVND (reference sequence). There are 15 residues in the CDR3. V dropped 6 bases and J dropped 1; count of bases not matched to a gene: 7. CDR3 sequence (DNA): TGTGCCAGTAGCCGGGGACAGGGCCTATCCTACGAGCAGTACTTC. This encodes CASSRGQGLSYEQYF. Full variable domain (missing parts from reference TRBV19 and TRBJ2-7): DGGITQSPKYLFRKEGQNVTLSCEQNLNHDAMYWYRQDPGQGLRLIYYSQIVNDFQKGDIAEGYSVSREKKESFPLTVTSAQKNPTAFYLCASSRGQGLSYEQYFGPGTRLTVT.